The clone carrying this T cell receptor (beta chain) has only a few counts. Its antigen is still unknown. This sample was included in a study of T-cell memory formation after mild COVID-19. The CDR3 sequence is 15 residues long. Trimming took off 2 bases at V and 0 bases at J, with 9 bases between the two ends. Germline V gene lookup returns CDR1 SGHTS and CDR2 YDEGEE. Overall study findings and caveats: Mostly located in CM and EM were contracting CD4+ clones, with contracting CD8+ clones located in EMRA.

A single record per CDR3 protein comes from TCRdb applying MiXCR to the 5' RACE reads. The data contain some 350,000 distinct CDR3 sequences, approximately 16% of them seen just once; the ten biggest clones take up 20% to 25%. The origin of this receptor is a man between 18 and 29 years old who had mild COVID-19 (a few samples of this study predate the infection). Cell type and time point are not known. J is TRBJ2-1 and V is TRBV5-8, with no clear D. Material for sequencing was PBMCs or a T cell subset sorted from them (not recorded which). CDR3 DNA: TGTGCCAGCAGCTTTGGGATTAGCTCCTACAATGAGCAGTTCTTC. This translates into CASSFGISSYNEQFF. The full variable domain, completed using reference TRBV5-8 and TRBJ2-1, is EAGVTQSPTHLIKTRGQQATLRCSPISGHTSVYWYQQALGLGLQFLLWYDEGEERNRGNFPPRFSGRQFPNYSSELNVNALELEDSALYLCASSFGISSYNEQFFGPGTRLTVL.